This entry features one T cell receptor beta chain sequence. Its specificity is not known. This specimen belongs to a study of T cells expressing NK-cell markers. Regarding the study as a whole: In more than 5 donors, dominant CD3+CD56+NKG2C+ clones formed about 1.0-7.0% of CD8+ cells. These clonotypes, the leaders elsewhere, also led the CD3+CD56-NKG2C+ fraction in four donors.

Libraries used 5'RACE template switching adding universal primer site and UMIs. TCRdb derives one entry per CDR3 protein from the 5' RACE reads, leaving out DNA. The sample has about 410,000 distinct CDR3 sequences, and its top ten clones hold about 10%. Sequencing was performed on blood T cells: a sorted CD56 or NKG2C T cell subset, CD4+ or CD8+ T cells, or bulk PBMC T cells (not recorded which). The receptor comes from a woman in her 50s in good health.

CDR3 sequence: CAVGTSYEQYF. The chain carries TRBV6-5 and TRBJ2-7. The CDR3 loop spans 11 amino acids. Germline CDR1 MNHEY, CDR2 SVGAGI.